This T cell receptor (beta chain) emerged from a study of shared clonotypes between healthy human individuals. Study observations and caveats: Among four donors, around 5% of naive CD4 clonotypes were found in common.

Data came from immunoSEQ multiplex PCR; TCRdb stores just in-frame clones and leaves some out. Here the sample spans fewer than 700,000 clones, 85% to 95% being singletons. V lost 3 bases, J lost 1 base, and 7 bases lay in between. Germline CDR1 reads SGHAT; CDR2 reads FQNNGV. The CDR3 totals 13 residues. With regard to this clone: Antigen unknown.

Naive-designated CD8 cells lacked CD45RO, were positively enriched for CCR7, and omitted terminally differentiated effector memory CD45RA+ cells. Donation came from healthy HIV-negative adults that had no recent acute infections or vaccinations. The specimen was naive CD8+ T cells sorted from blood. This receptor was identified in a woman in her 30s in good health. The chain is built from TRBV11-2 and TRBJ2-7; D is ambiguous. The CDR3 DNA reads TGTGCCAGCAGCTTTACGCAATCCTACGAGCAGTACTTC. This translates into CASSFTQSYEQYF.